The present entry profiles one T cell receptor (beta chain) with its context. This entry belongs to a study of blood T cell repertoires in COVID-19. Background on the study: Italy, Spain and the United States were the sources of the convalescent and acute COVID-19 samples. T cells, B-cell-depleted T cells, or PBMCs supplied cDNA or gDNA.

In the authors' workflow: How many nucleated cells were present was estimated from reference gene primer amplification. Data came from immunoSEQ multiplex PCR; TCRdb stores just in-frame clones and leaves some out. V and J calls plus clone size are reproduced from that table; the DNA served to infer D and trimming. The repertoire holds around 65,000 clones, approximately 91% seen once, with less than 2% in the top ten. J was trimmed by 2 bases and V by 4 bases; bases with no gene match: 9. From germline, CDR1 is SGHRS and CDR2 YFSETQ. The CDR3 is 16 amino acids. The receptor comes from a human donor in a cohort sampled during active COVID-19. Material for sequencing was peripheral blood. The rearrangement links TRBV5-1 to TRBJ2-3, with TRBD1 matching over 8 bases. The CDR3 DNA sequence: TGCGCCAGCAGCCCGGAGGGCAGGGGGCCCACAGATACGCAGTATTTT. Translating it yields CASSPEGRGPTDTQYF.